The 12 T cell receptor beta chains reported below all come from one sample, sequenced in a study of metastatic and nonmetastatic thyroid tumors. Ahead of thyroid surgery, no patient had received treatment of any kind. TCRdb ran MiXCR on the PCR reads. This sample yields fewer than 40,000 clones, of which under 25% are seen a single time; 2.5% to 3.5% belongs to the top ten. What was sequenced was tumor tissue. All receptors derive from a male donor with papillary thyroid cancer or a benign thyroid nodule (not recorded which). Some clones in this sample may be carry-over from other donors' samples.

This clone was observed at least ten times. The chain combines TRBV18 with TRBJ1-4; TRBD1 is a possible D gene (5 bases). V dropped 8 bases and J dropped 3 bases, with 19 bases sitting between them. CDR1 is KGHSH, CDR2 LQKENI, per germline. This CDR3 region has 16 residues. The CDR3, as DNA: TGTGCCAGCACCCTCCTCCCGGGGGGACCTAATGAAAAACTGTTTTTT. This sequence encodes CASTLLPGGPNEKLFF. Based on the CDR3 plus reference TRBV18 and TRBJ1-4, the full variable domain is NAGVMQNPRHLVRRRGQEARLRCSPMKGHSHVYWYRQLPEEGLKFMVYLQKENIIDESGMPKERFSAEFPKEGPSILRIQQVVRGDSAAYFCASTLLPGGPNEKLFFGSGTQLSVL.

This clone was observed at least ten times. A much bigger clone sits one base away, suggesting this may be a read error. The chain carries TRBV6-1 and TRBJ2-6, with D maybe TRBD1 (5 bases). This CDR3 is built from 13 residues. Germline lookup yields CDR1 MNHNS and CDR2 SASEGT. CDR3 in DNA: TGTGCCAGCAGTCATTCTGGGGCCAACGCCCTGACTTTC. Translated, it gives CASSHSGANALTF.

About this clone: The CDR3 ends on some other residue instead of the conserved phenylalanine or tryptophan, so this is likely a read error. V gene TRBV20-1 combines with J gene TRBJ2-2; TRBD2 aligns across 8 bases. The CDR3 extends over 13 amino acids. Germline CDR1 reads DFQATT; CDR2 reads SNEGSKA (reference sequence). CDR3 sequence reads: CSPRAGDTGELFL. The CDR3 DNA reads as TGCAGTCCTAGAGCGGGAGACACCGGGGAGCTGTTTCTT.

The table lists this clone with many counts. V is TRBV20-1 and J is TRBJ2-1, with D unclear. The CDR3 is made up of 11 amino acids. Germline V lookup: CDR1 DFQATT, CDR2 SNEGSKA (reference sequence). V gave up 6 bases and J gave up 9 bases, with 12 bases separating them. CDR3 DNA: TGCAGTGCGATCTCAGCCCCTGAGCAGTTCTTC. Translation gives CSAISAPEQFF.

The chain is built from TRBV5-1 and TRBJ2-2; tentatively, D is TRBD2 (5 bases). V lost 4 bases, J lost 4 bases, and 11 bases lay in between. This CDR3 has 14 residues. Germline values: CDR1 SGHRS, CDR2 YFSETQ. Here the CDR3 DNA reads TGCGCCAGCAGCACCCGGGAAACCACCGGGGAGCTGTTTTTT. It encodes CASSTRETTGELFF.

This clone has a handful of counts. The genes are TRBV2 and TRBJ2-7; D tentatively fits TRBD1 or TRBD2 (5 bases each). V shed 7 bases and J shed 6 bases, with 19 bases lying between them. This CDR3 comprises 14 residues. The germline CDR1 and CDR2 sequences are SNHLY and FYNNEI. The CDR3 bases are TGTGCCAGCAACCTCGGGACCACGGTTTCCGAGCAGTACTTC. Translation: CASNLGTTVSEQYF.

This clone was seen only a few times. This sequence joins TRBV6-2 or TRBV6-3 and TRBJ1-1, with a tentative D call TRBD1 (6 bases). The germline gives CDR1 MNHEY, CDR2 SVGEGT. The CDR3 sequence is 15 residues long. V was shortened by 8 bases and J by 0 bases, with 16 bases between the two germline ends. DNA for the CDR3: TGTGCCAGCCGGCCGGGACAAATTATGAACACTGAAGCTTTCTTT. This translates into CASRPGQIMNTEAFF.

This clone has a count of ten or more. The rearrangement joins TRBV19 to TRBJ2-5, with a weak D call TRBD2 (6 bases). This CDR3 is built from 13 residues. Germline lookup yields CDR1 LNHDA and CDR2 SQIVND (reference sequence). V lost 5 bases, J lost 4 bases, and 11 bases lay in between. This CDR3 is CASSPPGAETQYF. DNA for the CDR3: TGTGCCAGTAGTCCCCCGGGAGCAGAGACCCAGTACTTC.

This clone was seen at least ten times. This sample also contains other DNA sequences that code for the same CDR3. The chain carries TRBV7-9 and TRBJ1-1, with a tentative D call TRBD1 (6 bases). Per germline, CDR1 SEHNR and CDR2 FQNEAQ (reference sequence). The CDR3 totals 13 residues. Trimming left V 5 bases short and J 4 bases short, with 11 bases between. CDR3 nucleotides: TGTGCCAGCAGCCCTAGGGGGGGCACTGAAGCTTTCTTT. It translates to CASSPRGGTEAFF.

The table lists this clone with many counts. The CDR3 nucleotides read TGTGCCAGCAGCTTGTCAGGGGAAGAGACCCAGTACTTC. Translating gives CASSLSGEETQYF. The chain uses TRBV11-3 and TRBJ2-5, with a possible D match to TRBD1 (6 bases). V lost 3 bases and J 3 bases, leaving 8 bases between the germline ends. Germline V lookup: CDR1 SGHNT, CDR2 YENEEA. This CDR3 spans 13 amino acids.

This clone was seen at least ten times. This chain uses TRBV5-4 with TRBJ2-5, with D unclear. The CDR3 is made up of 12 amino acids. With 7 bases removed from V and 1 base from J, the gap between germline ends came to 8 bases. In germline, CDR1 is SGHNT, CDR2 YYREEE (reference sequence). The CDR3 here is CASGSGQETQYF. CDR3 nucleotides: TGTGCCAGCGGGTCGGGCCAAGAGACCCAGTACTTC.

A remark on this clone: This may come from a read error, since a much larger clone is one base off. The chain carries TRBV19 and TRBJ1-5; D gene uncertain. Germline V gives CDR1 LNHDA, CDR2 SQIVND (reference sequence). CDR3 length equals 14 residues. The CDR3 is CTSSTQGINQPQHF. The CDR3 DNA follows: TGTACCAGTAGTACTCAAGGCATAAATCAGCCCCAGCATTTT. The full variable domain, with the rest looked up from reference TRBV19 and TRBJ1-5, is DGGITQSPKYLFRKEGQNVTLSCEQNLNHDAMYWYRQDPGQGLRLIYYSQIVNDFQKGDIAEGYSVSREKKESFPLTVTSAQKNPTAFYLCTSSTQGINQPQHFGDGTRLSIL.